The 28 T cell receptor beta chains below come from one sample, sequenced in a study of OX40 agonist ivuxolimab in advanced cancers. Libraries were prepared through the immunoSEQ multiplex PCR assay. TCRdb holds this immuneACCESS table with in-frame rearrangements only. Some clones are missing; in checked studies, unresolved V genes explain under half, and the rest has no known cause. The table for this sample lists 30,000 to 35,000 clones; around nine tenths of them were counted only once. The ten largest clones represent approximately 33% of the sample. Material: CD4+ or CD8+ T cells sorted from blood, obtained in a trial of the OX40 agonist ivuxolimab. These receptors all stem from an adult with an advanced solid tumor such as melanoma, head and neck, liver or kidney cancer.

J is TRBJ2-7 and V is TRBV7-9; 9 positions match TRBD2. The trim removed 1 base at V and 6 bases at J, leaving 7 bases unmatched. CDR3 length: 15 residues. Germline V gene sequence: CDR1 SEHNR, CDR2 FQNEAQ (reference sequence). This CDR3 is CASSLGAGGPGEQYF. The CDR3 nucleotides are TGTGCCAGCAGCTTAGGGGCGGGAGGGCCAGGCGAGCAGTACTTC.

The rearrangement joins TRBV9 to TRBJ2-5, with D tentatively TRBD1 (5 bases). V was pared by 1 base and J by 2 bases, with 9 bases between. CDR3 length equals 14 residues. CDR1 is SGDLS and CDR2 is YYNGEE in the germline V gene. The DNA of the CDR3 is TGTGCCAGCAGCGTACAGGGATCGCAAGAGACCCAGTACTTC. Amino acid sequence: CASSVQGSQETQYF.

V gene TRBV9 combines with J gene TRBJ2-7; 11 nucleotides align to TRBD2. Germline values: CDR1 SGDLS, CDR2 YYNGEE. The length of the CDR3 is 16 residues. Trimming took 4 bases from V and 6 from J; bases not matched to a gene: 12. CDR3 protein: CASSPSRASGRREQYF. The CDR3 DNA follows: TGTGCCAGCAGCCCCAGCCGGGCTAGCGGGAGGCGCGAGCAGTACTTC.

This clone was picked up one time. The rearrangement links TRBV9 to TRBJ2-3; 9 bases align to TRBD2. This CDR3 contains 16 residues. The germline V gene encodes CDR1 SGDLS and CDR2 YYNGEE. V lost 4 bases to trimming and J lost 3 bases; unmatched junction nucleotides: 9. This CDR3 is CASSRPSSGRTDTQYF. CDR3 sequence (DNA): TGTGCCAGCAGCAGACCGAGTAGCGGGAGAACAGATACGCAGTATTTT. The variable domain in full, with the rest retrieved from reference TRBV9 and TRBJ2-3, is DSGVTQTPKHLITATGQRVTLRCSPRSGDLSVYWYQQSLDQGLQFLIQYYNGEERAKGNILERFSAQQFPDLHSELNLSSLELGDSALYFCASSRPSSGRTDTQYFGPGTRLTVL.

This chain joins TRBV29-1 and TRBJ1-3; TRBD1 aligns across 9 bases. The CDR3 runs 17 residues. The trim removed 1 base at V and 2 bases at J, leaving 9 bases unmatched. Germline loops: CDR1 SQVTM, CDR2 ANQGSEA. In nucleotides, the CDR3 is TGCAGCGTTGAAGGGGACCGGGGACAGGGTACTGGAAACACCATATATTTT. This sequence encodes CSVEGDRGQGTGNTIYF.

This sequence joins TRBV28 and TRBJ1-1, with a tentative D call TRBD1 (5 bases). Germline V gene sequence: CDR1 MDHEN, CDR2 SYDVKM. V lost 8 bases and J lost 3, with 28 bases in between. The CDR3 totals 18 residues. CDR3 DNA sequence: TGTGCCAGCGCCTCCCTGCAGGCAGGGACCATTGGGGACACTGAAGCTTTCTTT. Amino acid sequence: CASASLQAGTIGDTEAFF.

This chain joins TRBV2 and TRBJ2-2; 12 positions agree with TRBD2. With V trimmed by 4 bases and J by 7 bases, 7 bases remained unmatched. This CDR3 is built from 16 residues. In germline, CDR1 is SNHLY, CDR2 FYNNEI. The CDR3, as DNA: TGTGCCAGCAGTGGGCTAGCGGGAGGGCCGGACGGGGAGCTGTTTTTT. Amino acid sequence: CASSGLAGGPDGELFF.

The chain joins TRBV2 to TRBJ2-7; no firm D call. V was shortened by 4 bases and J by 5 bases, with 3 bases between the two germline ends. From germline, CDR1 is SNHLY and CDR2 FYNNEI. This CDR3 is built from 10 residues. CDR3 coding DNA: TGTGCCAGCAGTGTCAACGAGCAGTACTTC. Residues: CASSVNEQYF.

Here the CDR3 DNA reads TGTGCCAGCAGCTTGGCAGGGACCGGGGAGCTGTTTTTT. Its translation is CASSLAGTGELFF. This chain connects TRBV5-4 to TRBJ2-2; a weak D match, TRBD1 (5 bases). The V end lost 0 bases, the J end lost 5 bases, and 5 bases lay between the germline ends. The germline CDR1 and CDR2 sequences are SGHNT and YYREEE (reference sequence). The CDR3 covers 13 residues.

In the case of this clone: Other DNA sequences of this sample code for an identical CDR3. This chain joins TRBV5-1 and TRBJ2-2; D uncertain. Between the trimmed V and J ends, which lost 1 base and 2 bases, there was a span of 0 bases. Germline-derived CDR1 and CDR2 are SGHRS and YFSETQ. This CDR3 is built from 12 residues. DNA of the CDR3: TGCGCCAGCAGCTTGAACACCGGGGAGCTGTTTTTT. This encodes CASSLNTGELFF.

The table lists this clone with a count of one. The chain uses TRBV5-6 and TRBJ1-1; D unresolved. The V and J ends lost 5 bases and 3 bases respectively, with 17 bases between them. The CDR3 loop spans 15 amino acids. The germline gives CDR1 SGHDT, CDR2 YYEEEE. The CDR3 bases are TGTGCCAGCAGTTCTGAATCGGACGGATACACTGAAGCTTTCTTT. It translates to CASSSESDGYTEAFF.

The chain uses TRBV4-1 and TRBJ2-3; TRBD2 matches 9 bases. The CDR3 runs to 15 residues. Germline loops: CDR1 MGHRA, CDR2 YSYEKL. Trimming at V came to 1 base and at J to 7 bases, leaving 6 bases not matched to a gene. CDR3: CASSQVRREGYTQYF. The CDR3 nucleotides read TGCGCCAGCAGCCAAGTGCGGCGGGAGGGCTATACGCAGTATTTT.

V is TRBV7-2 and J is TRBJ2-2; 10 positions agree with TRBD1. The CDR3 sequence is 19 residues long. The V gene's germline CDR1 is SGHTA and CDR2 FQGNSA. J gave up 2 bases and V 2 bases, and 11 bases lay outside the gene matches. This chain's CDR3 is CASSLRSGTGVFNTGELFF. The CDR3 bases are TGTGCCAGCAGCTTAAGGTCGGGGACAGGGGTCTTCAACACCGGGGAGCTGTTTTTT.

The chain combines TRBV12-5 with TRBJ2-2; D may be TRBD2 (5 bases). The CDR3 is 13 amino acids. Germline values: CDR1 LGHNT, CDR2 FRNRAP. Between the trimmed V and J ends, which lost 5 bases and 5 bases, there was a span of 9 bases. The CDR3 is CASGPGVTGELFF. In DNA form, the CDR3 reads TGTGCTAGTGGTCCCGGGGTAACCGGGGAGCTGTTTTTT.

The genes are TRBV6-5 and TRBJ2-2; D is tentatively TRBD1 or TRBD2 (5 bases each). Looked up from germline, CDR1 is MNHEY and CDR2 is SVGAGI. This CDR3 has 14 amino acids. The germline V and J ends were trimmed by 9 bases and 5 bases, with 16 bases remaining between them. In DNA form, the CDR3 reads TGTGCCAGTAGCGCTACCTCAGGGACCGGGGAGCTGTTTTTT. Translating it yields CASSATSGTGELFF.

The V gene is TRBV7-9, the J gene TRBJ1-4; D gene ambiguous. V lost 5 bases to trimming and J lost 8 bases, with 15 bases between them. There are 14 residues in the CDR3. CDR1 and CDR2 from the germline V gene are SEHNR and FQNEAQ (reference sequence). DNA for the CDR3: TGTGCCAGCAGCGGGTCGGGCTTTCTAGAAAAACTGTTTTTT. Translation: CASSGSGFLEKLFF.

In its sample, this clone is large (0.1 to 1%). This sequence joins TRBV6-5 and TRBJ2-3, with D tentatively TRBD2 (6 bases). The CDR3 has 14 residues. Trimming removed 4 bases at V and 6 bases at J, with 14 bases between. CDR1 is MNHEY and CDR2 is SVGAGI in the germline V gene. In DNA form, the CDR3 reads TGTGCCAGCAGTTCGGGGCTAGCGTCTGATACGCAGTATTTT. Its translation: CASSSGLASDTQYF.

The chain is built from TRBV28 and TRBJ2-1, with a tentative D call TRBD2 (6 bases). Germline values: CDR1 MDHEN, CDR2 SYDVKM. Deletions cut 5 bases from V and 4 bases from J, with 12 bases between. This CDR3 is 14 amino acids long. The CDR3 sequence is CASSGRDLYNEQFF. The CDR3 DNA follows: TGTGCCAGCAGTGGGCGGGATTTGTACAATGAGCAGTTCTTC.

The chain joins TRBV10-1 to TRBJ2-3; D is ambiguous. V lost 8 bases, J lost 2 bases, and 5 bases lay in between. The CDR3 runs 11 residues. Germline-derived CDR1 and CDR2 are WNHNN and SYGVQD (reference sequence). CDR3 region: CASGDTDTQYF. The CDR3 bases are TGCGCCAGCGGCGACACAGATACGCAGTATTTT.

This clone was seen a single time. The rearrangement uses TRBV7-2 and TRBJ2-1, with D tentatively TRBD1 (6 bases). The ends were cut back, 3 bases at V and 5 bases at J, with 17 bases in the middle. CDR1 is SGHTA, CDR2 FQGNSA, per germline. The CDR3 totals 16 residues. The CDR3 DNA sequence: TGTGCCAGCAGCTTGGGACAAAACAGCCGCAACAATGAGCAGTTCTTC. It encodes CASSLGQNSRNNEQFF.

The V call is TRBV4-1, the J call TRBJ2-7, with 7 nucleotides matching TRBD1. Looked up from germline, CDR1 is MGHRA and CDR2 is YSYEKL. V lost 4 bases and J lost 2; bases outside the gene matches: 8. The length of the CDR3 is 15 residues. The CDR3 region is CASSRRAGGAYEQYF. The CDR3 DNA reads TGCGCCAGCAGCCGTAGGGCAGGGGGAGCCTACGAGCAGTACTTC.

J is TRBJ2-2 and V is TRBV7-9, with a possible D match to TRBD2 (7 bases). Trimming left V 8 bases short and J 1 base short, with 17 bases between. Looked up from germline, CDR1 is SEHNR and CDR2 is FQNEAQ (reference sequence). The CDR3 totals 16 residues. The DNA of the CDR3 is TGTGCCAGCGGGGGGCGAGCGGGGAGGAACACCGGGGAGCTGTTTTTT. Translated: CASGGRAGRNTGELFF.

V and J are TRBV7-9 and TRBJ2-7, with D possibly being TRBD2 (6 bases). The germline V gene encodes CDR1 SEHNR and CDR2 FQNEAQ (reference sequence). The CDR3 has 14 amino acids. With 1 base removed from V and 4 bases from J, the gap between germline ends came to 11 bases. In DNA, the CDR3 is TGTGCCAGCAGCTTAGTCGGGAGTGGATACGAGCAGTACTTC. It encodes CASSLVGSGYEQYF.

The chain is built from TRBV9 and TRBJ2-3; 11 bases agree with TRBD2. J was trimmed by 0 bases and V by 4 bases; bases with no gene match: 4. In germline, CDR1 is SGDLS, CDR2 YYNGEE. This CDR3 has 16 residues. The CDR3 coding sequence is TGTGCCAGCAGCCCCGGGACTAGCGGTAGCACAGATACGCAGTATTTT. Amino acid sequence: CASSPGTSGSTDTQYF.

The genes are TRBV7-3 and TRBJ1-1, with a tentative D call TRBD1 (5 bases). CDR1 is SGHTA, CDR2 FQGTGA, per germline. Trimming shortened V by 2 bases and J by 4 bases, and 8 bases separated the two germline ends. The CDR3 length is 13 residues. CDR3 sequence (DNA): TGTGCCAGCAGCTTAGAGGGACCCACTGAAGCTTTCTTT. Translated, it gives CASSLEGPTEAFF.

CDR3 region: CASSQVPESYEQYF. In nucleotides, the CDR3 is TGCGCCAGCAGCCAGGTCCCCGAGAGTTACGAGCAGTACTTC. The genes are TRBV5-1 and TRBJ2-7; D unclear. Germline CDR1 and CDR2: SGHRS and YFSETQ. The CDR3 extends over 14 amino acids. The V end was cut by 4 bases, the J end by 4 bases, with 15 bases between.

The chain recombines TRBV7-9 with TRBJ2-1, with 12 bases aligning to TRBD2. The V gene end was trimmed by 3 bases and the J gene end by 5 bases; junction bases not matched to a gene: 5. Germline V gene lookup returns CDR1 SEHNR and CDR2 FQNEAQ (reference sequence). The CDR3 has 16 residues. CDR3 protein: CASSFLTSGSHNEQFF. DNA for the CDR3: TGTGCCAGCAGCTTCCTGACTAGCGGGAGTCACAATGAGCAGTTCTTC.

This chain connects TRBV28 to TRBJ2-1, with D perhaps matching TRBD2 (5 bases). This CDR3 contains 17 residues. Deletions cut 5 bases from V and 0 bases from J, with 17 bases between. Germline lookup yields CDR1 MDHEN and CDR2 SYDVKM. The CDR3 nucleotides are TGTGCCAGCAGTGCGCCAATAGCGCGGAGCTCCTACAATGAGCAGTTCTTC. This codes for CASSAPIARSSYNEQFF.